This T cell receptor beta chain was captured by sequencing in a study of blood T cell repertoires in COVID-19. Study information: COVID-19 samples collected from the United States, Italy and Spain covered acute and convalescent phases. PBMCs, B-cell-depleted T cells, or T cells were the source of the cDNA or gDNA that made up the material.

The CDR3 covers 13 residues. Looked up from germline, CDR1 is LNHDA and CDR2 is SQIVND (reference sequence). V was trimmed by 0 bases and J by 5 bases, leaving 7 bases between them. As processed by the authors: Using reference gene primer amplification, nucleated cell counts were estimated. Clones were sequenced by immunoSEQ multiplex PCR, and TCRdb holds only the in-frame ones, with some missing. V, J and clone size are taken as reported in that table, and D and trimming were inferred from the DNA itself. The sample contains roughly 150,000 clones, 85% to 90% of which appear only once. The receptor's source is a man between 50 and 59 years old who had recovered from COVID-19. The chain is built from TRBV19 and TRBJ2-5, with D possibly being TRBD2 (5 bases). Specimen: peripheral blood. CDR3 nucleotides: TGTGCCAGTAGTATAGATTGGGAGGAGACCCAGTACTTC. Translated, it gives CASSIDWEETQYF.